Presented here are 22 T cell receptor beta chains from one specimen sequenced in a study of blood T cell repertoires in COVID-19. The repertoire was sequenced with immunoSEQ multiplex PCR; TCRdb's copy has only in-frame clones and lacks some. The sample consists of approximately 170,000 clones, roughly nine tenths of them appearing once. Sequencing was performed on peripheral blood. These receptors came from a man younger than 35 who had recovered from COVID-19.

This clone was counted once. The chain uses TRBV5-5 and TRBJ1-3; 7 nucleotides match TRBD1. Unmatched junction bases numbered 7, after V lost 4 bases and J lost 3 bases. Germline V gene data show CDR1 as SGHKS and CDR2 as YYEKEE (reference sequence). The CDR3 runs to 15 residues. The CDR3 DNA reads as TGTGCCAGCAGCGAAAAGACAGGGTTTGGAAACACCATATATTTT. Protein product: CASSEKTGFGNTIYF.

The rearrangement links TRBV10-3 to TRBJ2-7, with 7 bases identical to TRBD2. CDR1 ENHRY and CDR2 SYGVKD come from the germline V gene. The ends lost 8 bases at V and 0 bases at J; junction bases unmatched: 4. The CDR3 contains 13 residues. The CDR3 protein is CAIGRGTSYEQYF. CDR3 nucleotide sequence: TGTGCCATCGGGCGGGGGACCTCCTACGAGCAGTACTTC.

The CDR3 region has the DNA TGTGCCAGTAGGAGTGGACTAGGCACCGGGGAGCTGTTTTTT. Translating gives CASRSGLGTGELFF. This chain connects TRBV19 to TRBJ2-2; 7 nucleotides align to TRBD2. Germline values: CDR1 LNHDA, CDR2 SQIVND (reference sequence). Germline trimming cut 6 bases from V and 4 bases from J; bases unmatched to any gene: 5. The CDR3 covers 14 residues. The entire variable domain, with the rest obtained from reference TRBV19 and TRBJ2-2, is as follows: DGGITQSPKYLFRKEGQNVTLSCEQNLNHDAMYWYRQDPGQGLRLIYYSQIVNDFQKGDIAEGYSVSREKKESFPLTVTSAQKNPTAFYLCASRSGLGTGELFFGEGSRLTVL.

This chain joins TRBV11-3 and TRBJ1-1; TRBD1 matches at 8 bases. The CDR3 loop spans 12 amino acids. The germline gives CDR1 SGHNT, CDR2 YENEEA. With V trimmed by 1 base and J by 9 bases, 1 base remained unmatched. CDR3: CASSLGDRKAFF. DNA for the CDR3: TGTGCCAGCAGCTTAGGGGACAGGAAAGCTTTCTTT.

This chain links TRBV27 with TRBJ1-5; D gene ambiguous. The germline V gene encodes CDR1 MNHEY and CDR2 SMNVEV (reference sequence). Deletions cut 3 bases from V and 6 bases from J, with 15 bases between. This CDR3 has 15 residues. CDR3 residues: CASSLSSSGSQPQHF. The CDR3 DNA reads TGTGCCAGCAGTTTGTCTTCCTCCGGTAGTCAGCCCCAGCATTTT.

The V gene is TRBV27, the J gene TRBJ2-7; 11 positions agree with TRBD1. Germline lookup yields CDR1 MNHEY and CDR2 SMNVEV (reference sequence). V lost 5 bases and J lost 2; bases outside the gene matches: 5. The CDR3 contains 15 residues. Here the CDR3 DNA reads TGTGCCAGCAGTATGCCGGGACAGGGGGCCTACGAGCAGTACTTC. It codes for CASSMPGQGAYEQYF.

J is TRBJ2-1 and V is TRBV29-1; D is perhaps TRBD2 (7 bases). The CDR3 is made up of 14 amino acids. The germline V gene has CDR1 SQVTM and CDR2 ANQGSEA. The ends were cut back, 6 bases at V and 9 bases at J, with 21 bases in the middle. The CDR3 protein is CSVQWGGLRGEQFF. In nucleotides, the CDR3 is TGCAGCGTCCAATGGGGGGGCCTCCGAGGTGAGCAGTTCTTC.

This clone is a singleton in its sample. The chain employs TRBV27 and TRBJ2-5, with 14 bases matching TRBD2. The CDR3 loop spans 18 amino acids. CDR1 MNHEY and CDR2 SMNVEV come from the germline V gene (reference sequence). The ends lost 3 bases at V and 5 bases at J; junction bases unmatched: 11. CDR3 nucleotide sequence: TGTGCCAGCAGTTTGGGACTAGCGGGAGTTCAGGGTAGGGAGACCCAGTACTTC. Translated: CASSLGLAGVQGRETQYF.

With regard to this clone: This sample includes further DNA sequences coding for the same CDR3. This chain connects TRBV19 to TRBJ2-3; D possibly corresponds to TRBD2 (6 bases). The CDR3 extends over 13 amino acids. V lost 6 bases, J lost 0 bases, and 7 bases lay in between. CDR1 is LNHDA, CDR2 SQIVND, per germline (reference sequence). The CDR3 nucleotides are TGTGCCAGTAGCGGGAGCAGCACAGATACGCAGTATTTT. This codes for CASSGSSTDTQYF.

The chain links TRBV4-1 to TRBJ2-3; 14 bases align to TRBD2. This CDR3 region has 16 residues. Germline values: CDR1 MGHRA, CDR2 YSYEKL. The trim removed 3 bases at V and 6 bases at J, leaving 5 bases unmatched. CDR3 region: CASSQGLAGVGDTQYF. The CDR3 bases are TGCGCCAGCAGCCAGGGACTAGCGGGAGTAGGTGATACGCAGTATTTT.

This sequence joins TRBV11-2 and TRBJ2-3, with D hard to call. The CDR3 is made up of 14 amino acids. CDR1 SGHAT and CDR2 FQNNGV come from the germline V gene. V was cut by 1 base and J by 0 bases, with 5 bases left in between. This CDR3 reads CASSLGSSTDTQYF. The CDR3 nucleotides read TGTGCCAGCAGCTTAGGCAGTAGCACAGATACGCAGTATTTT.

This chain links TRBV7-2 with TRBJ2-1, with TRBD2 identical over 9 bases. CDR3 size: 14 residues. Germline V gene sequence: CDR1 SGHTA, CDR2 FQGNSA. Trimming took 2 bases from V and 9 from J; bases not matched to a gene: 5. The chain's CDR3 is CASSLKTLAGEQFF. DNA of the CDR3: TGTGCCAGCAGCTTAAAGACACTAGCGGGTGAGCAGTTCTTC. The full variable domain, rest sourced from reference TRBV7-2 and TRBJ2-1, is GAGVSQSPSNKVTEKGKDVELRCDPISGHTALYWYRQSLGQGLEFLIYFQGNSAPDKSGLPSDRFSAERTGGSVSTLTIQRTQQEDSAVYLCASSLKTLAGEQFFGPGTRLTVL.

This clone was detected only once. CDR3 protein: CASSQTRQKTETNTGELFF. The CDR3 bases are TGCGCCAGCAGCCAAACAAGACAGAAAACCGAAACGAACACCGGGGAGCTGTTTTTT. The V call is TRBV4-3, the J call TRBJ2-2; a possible D gene is TRBD1 (5 bases). Germline V gene sequence: CDR1 LGHNA, CDR2 YSLEER. V was pared by 2 bases and J by 0 bases, with 19 bases between. This CDR3 has 19 residues.

The rearrangement joins TRBV29-1 to TRBJ2-2; D may be TRBD1 (6 bases). Between the trimmed V and J ends, which lost 7 bases and 1 base, there was a span of 7 bases. This CDR3 is built from 12 residues. CDR1 and CDR2 (germline): SQVTM, ANQGSEA. The chain's CDR3 is CSGGQNTGELFF. In nucleotides, the CDR3 is TGCAGCGGGGGACAGAACACCGGGGAGCTGTTTTTT.

The chain has TRBV3-1 (or the pseudogene TRBV3-2) and TRBJ2-3; possibly TRBD2 for D (5 bases). The CDR3 consists of 16 residues. CDR1 is LGHDT and CDR2 is YNNKEL in the germline V gene (reference sequence). V shed 0 bases and J shed 0 bases, with 10 bases lying between them. The CDR3 nucleotides are TGTGCCAGCAGCCAAGATAGCGCGGCAAGCACAGATACGCAGTATTTT. Residues: CASSQDSAASTDTQYF.

Comments on this clone: Different DNA sequences within this sample yield the same CDR3. The chain is built from TRBV5-6 and TRBJ2-7; D may be TRBD1 (6 bases). Trimming removed 2 bases from V and 1 base from J, with 7 bases in between. The CDR3 contains 13 residues. Germline assignment: CDR1 SGHDT and CDR2 YYEEEE. CDR3 residues: CASSFQGSYEQYF. The CDR3 DNA reads as TGTGCCAGCAGCTTCCAGGGGTCCTACGAGCAGTACTTC. The whole variable domain, filled in from reference TRBV5-6 and TRBJ2-7, reads DAGVTQSPTHLIKTRGQQVTLRCSPKSGHDTVSWYQQALGQGPQFIFQYYEEEERQRGNFPDRFSGHQFPNYSSELNVNALLLGDSALYLCASSFQGSYEQYFGPGTRLTVT.

This chain links TRBV6-2 or TRBV6-3 with TRBJ2-4, with a weak D call TRBD1 (5 bases). This CDR3 contains 15 residues. Per the germline V gene, CDR1 is MNHEY and CDR2 is SVGEGT. V lost 4 bases and J 3 bases, leaving 13 bases between the germline ends. The CDR3 sequence is CASSFGAWSKNIQYF. CDR3 coding DNA: TGTGCCAGCAGTTTTGGGGCTTGGAGCAAAAACATTCAGTACTTC.

J is TRBJ1-2 and V is TRBV5-4; D is perhaps TRBD1 (6 bases). From germline, CDR1 is SGHNT and CDR2 YYREEE (reference sequence). The CDR3 runs 15 residues. V lost 7 bases and J lost 2, with 18 bases in between. CDR3 nucleotide sequence: TGTGCCAGCTGGGACATTAAGGGGGTCAACTATGGCTACACCTTC. It translates to CASWDIKGVNYGYTF.

V is TRBV28 and J is TRBJ1-5; no clear D gene. Trimming took 5 bases from V and 7 from J, leaving 15 bases between them. This CDR3 has 14 residues. Germline V gene lookup returns CDR1 MDHEN and CDR2 SYDVKM. This CDR3 is CASSLGREVQPQHF. The CDR3 DNA follows: TGTGCCAGCAGTCTGGGAAGGGAGGTCCAGCCCCAGCATTTT.

This chain connects TRBV7-8 to TRBJ2-7; 8 bases map to TRBD1. The CDR3 runs to 14 residues. The V gene's germline CDR1 is SGHVS and CDR2 FQNEAQ. Trimming took 5 bases from V and 3 from J; bases not matched to a gene: 6. The CDR3, as DNA: TGTGCCAGCAGCCCTACACAGGGGGTCTACGAGCAGTACTTC. Residues: CASSPTQGVYEQYF.

V and J are TRBV9 and TRBJ1-1; 7 bases line up with TRBD1. The CDR3 loop spans 15 amino acids. Looked up from germline, CDR1 is SGDLS and CDR2 is YYNGEE. V was pared by 3 bases and J by 6 bases, with 11 bases of the junction left unmatched. CDR3 in DNA: TGTGCCAGCAGCGCCTCCTTTTCGGGACAGCCTGAAGCTTTCTTT. Translation: CASSASFSGQPEAFF.

The chain is built from TRBV3-1 (or the pseudogene TRBV3-2) and TRBJ1-2, with a possible D match to TRBD1 (6 bases). Trimming cost V 6 bases and J 7 bases, with 12 bases left between them. CDR1 is LGHDT, CDR2 YNNKEL, per germline (reference sequence). CDR3 length: 12 residues. This chain's CDR3 is CASSRGGGGYTF. CDR3 DNA: TGTGCCAGCAGTCGGGGAGGGGGTGGCTACACCTTC.